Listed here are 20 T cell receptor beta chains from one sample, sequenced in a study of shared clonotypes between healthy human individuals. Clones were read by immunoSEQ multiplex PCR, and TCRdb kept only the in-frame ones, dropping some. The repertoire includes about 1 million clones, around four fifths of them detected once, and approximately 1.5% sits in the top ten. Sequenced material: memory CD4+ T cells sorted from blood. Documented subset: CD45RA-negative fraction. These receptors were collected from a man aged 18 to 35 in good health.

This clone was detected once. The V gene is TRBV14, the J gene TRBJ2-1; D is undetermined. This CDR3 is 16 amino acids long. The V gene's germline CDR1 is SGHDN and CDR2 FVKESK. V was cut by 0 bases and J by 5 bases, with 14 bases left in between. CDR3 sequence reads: CASSQDAFDPNNEQFF. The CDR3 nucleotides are TGTGCCAGCAGCCAAGATGCGTTTGACCCAAACAATGAGCAGTTCTTC.

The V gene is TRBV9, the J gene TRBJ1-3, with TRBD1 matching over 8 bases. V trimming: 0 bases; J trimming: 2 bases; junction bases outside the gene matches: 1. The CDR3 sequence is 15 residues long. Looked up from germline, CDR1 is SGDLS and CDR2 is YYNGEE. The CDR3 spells CASSVGTGTGNTIYF. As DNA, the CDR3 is TGTGCCAGCAGCGTAGGGACAGGGACTGGAAACACCATATATTTT.

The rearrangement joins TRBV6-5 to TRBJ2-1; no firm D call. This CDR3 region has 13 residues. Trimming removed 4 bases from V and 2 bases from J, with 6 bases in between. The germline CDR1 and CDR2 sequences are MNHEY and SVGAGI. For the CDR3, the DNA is TGTGCCAGCAGTTTACGGGCCTACAATGAGCAGTTCTTC. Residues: CASSLRAYNEQFF.

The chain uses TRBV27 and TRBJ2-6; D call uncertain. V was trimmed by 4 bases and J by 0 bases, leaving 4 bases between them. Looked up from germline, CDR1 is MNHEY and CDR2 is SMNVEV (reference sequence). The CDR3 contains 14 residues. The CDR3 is CASSYSSGANVLTF. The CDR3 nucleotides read TGTGCCAGCAGTTACAGCTCTGGGGCCAACGTCCTGACTTTC.

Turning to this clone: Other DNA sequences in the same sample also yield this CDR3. The CDR3 region has the DNA TGTGCCAGCAGCTCGACTAGCGGGACGTACAATGAGCAGTTCTTC. Protein product: CASSSTSGTYNEQFF. The chain employs TRBV7-2 and TRBJ2-1; 11 nucleotides agree with TRBD2. CDR1 is SGHTA and CDR2 is FQGNSA in the germline V gene. There are 15 residues in the CDR3. Unmatched junction bases numbered 3, after V lost 4 bases and J lost 4 bases.

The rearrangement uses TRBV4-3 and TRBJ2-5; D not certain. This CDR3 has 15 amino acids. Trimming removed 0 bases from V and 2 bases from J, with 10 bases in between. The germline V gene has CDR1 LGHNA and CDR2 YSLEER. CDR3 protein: CASSQEGADQETQYF. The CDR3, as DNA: TGCGCCAGCAGCCAAGAGGGTGCCGATCAAGAGACCCAGTACTTC.

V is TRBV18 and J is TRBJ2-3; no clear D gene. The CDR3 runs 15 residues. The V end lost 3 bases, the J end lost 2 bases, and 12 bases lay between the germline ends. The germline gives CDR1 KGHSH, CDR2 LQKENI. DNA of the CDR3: TGTGCCAGCTCACCGCTTTCGGGTAACACAGATACGCAGTATTTT. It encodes CASSPLSGNTDTQYF.

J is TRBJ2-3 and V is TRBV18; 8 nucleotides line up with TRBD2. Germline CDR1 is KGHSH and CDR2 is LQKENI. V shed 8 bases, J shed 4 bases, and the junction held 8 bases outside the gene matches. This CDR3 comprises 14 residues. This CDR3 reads CASHIGLAPDTQYF. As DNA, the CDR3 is TGTGCCAGCCATATAGGACTAGCCCCAGATACGCAGTATTTT. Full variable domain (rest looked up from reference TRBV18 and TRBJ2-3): NAGVMQNPRHLVRRRGQEARLRCSPMKGHSHVYWYRQLPEEGLKFMVYLQKENIIDESGMPKERFSAEFPKEGPSILRIQQVVRGDSAAYFCASHIGLAPDTQYFGPGTRLTVL.

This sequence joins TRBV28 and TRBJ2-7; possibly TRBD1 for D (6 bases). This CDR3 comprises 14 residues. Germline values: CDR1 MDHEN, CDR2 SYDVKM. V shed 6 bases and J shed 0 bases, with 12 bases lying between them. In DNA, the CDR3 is TGTGCCAGCAGGGTGGACAGACCCTCCTACGAGCAGTACTTC. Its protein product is CASRVDRPSYEQYF.

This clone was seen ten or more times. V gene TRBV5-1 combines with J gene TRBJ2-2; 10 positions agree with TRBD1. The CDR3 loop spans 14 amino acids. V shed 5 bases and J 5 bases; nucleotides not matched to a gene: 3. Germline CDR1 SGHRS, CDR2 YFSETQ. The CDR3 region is CASSRDRGTGELFF. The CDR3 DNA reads TGCGCCAGCAGTCGGGACAGGGGAACCGGGGAGCTGTTTTTT.

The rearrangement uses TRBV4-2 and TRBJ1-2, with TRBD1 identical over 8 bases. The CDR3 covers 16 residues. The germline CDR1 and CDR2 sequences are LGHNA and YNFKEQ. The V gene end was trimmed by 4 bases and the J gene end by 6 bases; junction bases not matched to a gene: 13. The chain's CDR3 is CASSLSIRQGQNGYTF. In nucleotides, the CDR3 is TGTGCCAGCAGCCTTTCGATCCGACAGGGGCAAAATGGCTACACCTTC.

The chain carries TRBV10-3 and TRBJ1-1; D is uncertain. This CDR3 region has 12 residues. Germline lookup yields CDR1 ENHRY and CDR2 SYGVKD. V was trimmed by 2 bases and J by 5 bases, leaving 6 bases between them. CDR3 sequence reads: CAISEDRTEAFF. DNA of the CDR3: TGTGCCATCAGTGAGGACCGGACTGAAGCTTTCTTT.

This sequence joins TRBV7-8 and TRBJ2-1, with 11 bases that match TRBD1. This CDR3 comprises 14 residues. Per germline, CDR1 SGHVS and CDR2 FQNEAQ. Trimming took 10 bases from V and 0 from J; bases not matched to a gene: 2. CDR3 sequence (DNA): TGTGCCACCGGACAGGGGGCCTCCTACAATGAGCAGTTCTTC. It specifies CATGQGASYNEQFF.

The CDR3 region is CASSLGVPSGGTLQQFF. The CDR3 DNA sequence: TGTGCCAGCAGCTTAGGCGTTCCTAGCGGGGGGACACTCCAGCAGTTCTTC. V and J are TRBV7-2 and TRBJ2-1; 11 nucleotides line up with TRBD2. The J segment lost 11 bases and the V segment lost 1 base, leaving 13 bases of the junction unmatched. The CDR3 runs 17 residues. Per germline, CDR1 SGHTA and CDR2 FQGNSA.

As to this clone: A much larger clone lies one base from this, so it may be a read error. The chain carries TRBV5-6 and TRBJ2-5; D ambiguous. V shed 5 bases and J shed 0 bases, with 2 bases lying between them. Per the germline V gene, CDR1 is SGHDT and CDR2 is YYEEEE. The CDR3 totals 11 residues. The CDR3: CASRNQETQYF. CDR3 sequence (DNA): TGTGCCAGCAGAAACCAAGAGACCCAGTACTTC.

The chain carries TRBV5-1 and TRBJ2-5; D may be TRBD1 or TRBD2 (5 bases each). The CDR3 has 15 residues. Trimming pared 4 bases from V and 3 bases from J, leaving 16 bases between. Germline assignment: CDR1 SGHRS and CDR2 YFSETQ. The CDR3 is CASSPREMDKETQYF. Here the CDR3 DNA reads TGCGCCAGCAGCCCCAGGGAGATGGACAAAGAGACCCAGTACTTC.

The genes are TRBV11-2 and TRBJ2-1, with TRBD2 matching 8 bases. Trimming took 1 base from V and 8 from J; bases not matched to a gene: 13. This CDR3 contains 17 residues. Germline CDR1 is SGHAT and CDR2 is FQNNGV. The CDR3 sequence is CASSLGTSGGGSHEQFF. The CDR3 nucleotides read TGTGCCAGCAGCTTAGGAACTAGCGGAGGGGGATCACATGAGCAGTTCTTC.

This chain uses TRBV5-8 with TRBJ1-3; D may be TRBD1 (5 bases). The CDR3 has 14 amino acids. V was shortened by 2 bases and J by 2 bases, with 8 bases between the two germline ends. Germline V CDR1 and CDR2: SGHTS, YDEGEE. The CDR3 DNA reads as TGTGCCAGCAGCTTAGGGGCACCTGGAAACACCATATATTTT. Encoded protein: CASSLGAPGNTIYF.

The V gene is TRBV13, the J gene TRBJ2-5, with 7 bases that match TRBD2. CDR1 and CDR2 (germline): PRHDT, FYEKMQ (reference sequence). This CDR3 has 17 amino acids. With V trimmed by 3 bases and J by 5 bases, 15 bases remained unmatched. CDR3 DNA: TGTGCCAGCAGCTTTTCTACTAGCGACACTAAATCGGAGACCCAGTACTTC. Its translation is CASSFSTSDTKSETQYF.

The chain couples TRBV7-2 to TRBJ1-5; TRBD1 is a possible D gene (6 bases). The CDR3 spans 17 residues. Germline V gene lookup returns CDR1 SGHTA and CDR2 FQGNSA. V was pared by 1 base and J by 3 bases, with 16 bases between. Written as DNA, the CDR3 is TGTGCCAGCAGCTTAGTAGCAGGGGCCAACCCCAATCAGCCCCAGCATTTT. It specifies CASSLVAGANPNQPQHF.